The next 7 T cell receptor beta chains were all read from a single sample in a study of CD8 T cells in Susac syndrome. RNA, at roughly 0.45 to 1 ug, was reverse transcribed with random hexamers. TCRdb re-called the immunoSEQ multiplex PCR reads with MiXCR, one entry per CDR3 protein. The profile shows 170,000 or so distinct CDR3 sequences, 94% of them singletons. Sequenced: CD4+ T cells from PBMCs. These receptors came from a human donor with Susac syndrome.

The rearrangement joins TRBV29-1 to TRBJ2-5, with TRBD2 matching over 7 bases. The CDR3 runs to 13 residues. Germline V lookup: CDR1 SQVTM, CDR2 ANQGSEA. With 7 bases clipped from V and 5 bases from J, the junction kept 10 bases outside the gene matches. The CDR3 DNA reads as TGCAGCGCCTCGGGGGGTGTAGTCGAGACCCAGTACTTC. Its protein product is CSASGGVVETQYF.

The chain combines TRBV10-3 with TRBJ2-5; no definite D call. Trimming pared 5 bases from V and 3 bases from J, leaving 16 bases between. The CDR3 extends over 15 amino acids. Germline CDR1 and CDR2: ENHRY and SYGVKD. CDR3 nucleotide sequence: TGTGCCATCAGTCGAGTAGCAGCTGATAAAGAGACCCAGTACTTC. Translating it yields CAISRVAADKETQYF.

This chain joins TRBV9 and TRBJ2-7, with unresolved D. The CDR3 runs 15 residues. V was shortened by 2 bases and J by 2 bases, with 14 bases between the two germline ends. CDR1 and CDR2 (germline): SGDLS, YYNGEE. This CDR3 reads CASSVLPGKTYEQYF. The DNA for the CDR3 is TGTGCCAGCAGCGTCCTGCCCGGAAAAACCTACGAGCAGTACTTC.

This clonotype has a single count. This chain joins TRBV27 and TRBJ1-2; D gene uncertain. V shed 0 bases and J shed 0 bases, with 8 bases lying between them. This CDR3 region has 15 residues. Per germline, CDR1 MNHEY and CDR2 SMNVEV (reference sequence). For the CDR3, the DNA is TGTGCCAGCAGTTTATCGCCAGGTACTAACTATGGCTACACCTTC. Translating it yields CASSLSPGTNYGYTF.

The J gene is TRBJ2-6, the V gene TRBV19; D call uncertain. Trimming shortened V by 3 bases and J by 0 bases, and 12 bases separated the two germline ends. CDR1 is LNHDA, CDR2 SQIVND, per germline (reference sequence). CDR3 length: 17 amino acids. This CDR3 is CASSMGYRYSGANVLTF. For the CDR3, the DNA is TGTGCCAGTAGTATGGGGTATCGGTACTCTGGGGCCAACGTCCTGACTTTC.

This clonotype was found once. The chain combines TRBV10-3 with TRBJ2-5; maybe TRBD1 (6 bases). Germline assignment: CDR1 ENHRY and CDR2 SYGVKD. The CDR3 totals 14 residues. Trimming took off 2 bases at V and 3 bases at J, with 10 bases between the two ends. In DNA, the CDR3 is TGTGCCATCAGTGAGCAGCAGGGGAAAGAGACCCAGTACTTC. Residues: CAISEQQGKETQYF.

V and J are TRBV27 and TRBJ1-6; TRBD1 is a possible D gene (6 bases). CDR3 length: 15 amino acids. Germline CDR1 is MNHEY and CDR2 is SMNVEV (reference sequence). Trimming cost V 6 bases and J 6 bases, with 15 bases left between them. CDR3 DNA sequence: TGTGCCAGCAGCCAGAGGGGGTCTGCTAATTCACCCCTCCACTTT. It yields the protein CASSQRGSANSPLHF.